These 17 T cell receptor beta chains came from one sample sequenced in a study of T-cell memory formation after mild COVID-19. TCRdb re-analysed the 5' RACE reads in MiXCR, keeping a single row per CDR3 protein. The sample has 210,000 or so distinct CDR3 sequences, 10% to 13% seen once; the top ten hold just over 3%. Sequencing was done on a sample of PBMCs or a T cell subset sorted from them (not recorded which). These TCRs come from a man between 18 and 35 years old who had mild COVID-19 (a few samples of this study predate the infection). Cell type and time point are not known.

On this clonotype: A much larger clone sits a single nucleotide away, making a read error possible. The chain employs TRBV20-1 and TRBJ1-5, with D unresolved. Germline CDR1 DFQATT, CDR2 SNEGSKA (reference sequence). The CDR3 contains 12 residues. Trimming took 5 bases from V and 4 from J, leaving 9 bases between them. CDR3 nucleotides: TGCAGTGCTTTCGAGAGTAATCAGCCCCAGCATTTT. This sequence encodes CSAFESNQPQHF.

This clonotype was seen only a few times. This rearrangement joins TRBV5-1 to TRBJ1-1, with 7 bases matching TRBD1. The CDR3 contains 16 residues. V gave up 4 bases and J gave up 0 bases; unmatched junction bases: 9. Germline CDR1 SGHRS, CDR2 YFSETQ. Here the CDR3 reads CASSAGTATLNTEAFF. CDR3 bases: TGCGCCAGCAGCGCCGGGACAGCTACCCTGAACACTGAAGCTTTCTTT.

The V gene is TRBV7-2, the J gene TRBJ1-6; perhaps TRBD1 as D (5 bases). Germline values: CDR1 SGHTA, CDR2 FQGNSA. V lost 7 bases, J lost 5 bases, and 18 bases lay in between. This CDR3 is built from 16 residues. The CDR3 sequence is CASTVGSRTNNSPLHF. DNA of the CDR3: TGTGCCAGCACTGTCGGGTCACGGACAAATAATTCACCCCTCCACTTT.

This clonotype was seen more than once but under ten times. The CDR3 here is CASSLVDSDQPQHF. In DNA, the CDR3 is TGTGCCAGCAGCTTAGTCGACAGTGATCAGCCCCAGCATTTT. V and J are TRBV7-9 and TRBJ1-5; tentative D call: TRBD1 (5 bases). Trimming pared 1 base from V and 5 bases from J, leaving 9 bases between. CDR1 is SEHNR, CDR2 FQNEAQ, per germline (reference sequence). The length of the CDR3 is 14 residues.

The V and J genes are TRBV5-1 and TRBJ1-5; weak D call: TRBD1 (5 bases). Deletions cut 0 bases from V and 5 bases from J, with 9 bases between. CDR1 and CDR2 (germline): SGHRS, YFSETQ. This CDR3 is built from 14 residues. DNA of the CDR3: TGCGCCAGCAGCTTGGGGGACTTAGATCAGCCCCAGCATTTT. It encodes CASSLGDLDQPQHF.

This clonotype was seen a few times. This rearrangement joins TRBV20-1 to TRBJ1-5, with a weak D call TRBD1 (6 bases). Deletions cut 7 bases from V and 6 bases from J, with 19 bases between. Germline values: CDR1 DFQATT, CDR2 SNEGSKA (reference sequence). The CDR3 contains 14 residues. In DNA form, the CDR3 reads TGCAGTGGTACGAGCCACAGGGCCGGTCAGCCCCAGCATTTT. Amino acid sequence: CSGTSHRAGQPQHF.

The chain recombines TRBV5-4 with TRBJ2-7; 12 positions match TRBD2. Germline-derived CDR1 and CDR2 are SGHNT and YYREEE (reference sequence). Unmatched junction bases numbered 0, after V lost 0 bases and J lost 2 bases. This CDR3 contains 15 residues. CDR3 nucleotides: TGTGCCAGCAGCTTGGGGACTAGCGGGGCCTACGAGCAGTACTTC. This codes for CASSLGTSGAYEQYF.

The gene calls are TRBV20-1 and TRBJ2-5; TRBD2 agrees at 15 bases. J lost 7 bases, V lost 3 bases, and 9 bases had no gene match. Germline lookup yields CDR1 DFQATT and CDR2 SNEGSKA (reference sequence). The CDR3 totals 16 residues. CDR3 protein: CSASLGLAGGFMTQYF. As DNA, the CDR3 is TGCAGTGCTAGCCTCGGACTAGCGGGGGGGTTTATGACCCAGTACTTC.

This clonotype was detected only a few times. The V gene is TRBV3-1, the J gene TRBJ2-3; D uncertain. Germline CDR1 LGHDT, CDR2 YNNKEL (reference sequence). This CDR3 is built from 14 residues. V dropped 1 base and J dropped 0 bases, with 5 bases sitting between them. The CDR3 spells CASSQVRSTDTQYF. DNA for the CDR3: TGTGCCAGCAGCCAAGTAAGGAGCACAGATACGCAGTATTTT.

This clonotype showed up just a few times. The chain employs TRBV15 and TRBJ1-2; D not certain. The CDR3 contains 12 residues. Looked up from germline, CDR1 is LNHNV and CDR2 is YYDKDF (reference sequence). V was cut by 3 bases and J by 8 bases, with 10 bases left in between. The CDR3 nucleotides are TGTGCCACCAGCAGGCGGGGTCAAGGCTACACCTTC. Its translation is CATSRRGQGYTF.

This clonotype occurred a few times. The gene calls are TRBV15 and TRBJ1-5; no clear D gene. The germline V gene has CDR1 LNHNV and CDR2 YYDKDF (reference sequence). This CDR3 has 16 residues. V lost 0 bases and J lost 6, with 15 bases in between. The CDR3 region has the DNA TGTGCCACCAGCAGAGATTCGGCCAGCCTGGGTCAGCCCCAGCATTTT. Protein: CATSRDSASLGQPQHF.

This clonotype was counted only a few times. CDR3 DNA sequence: TGTGCCAGCAATCTCCGGGGGACAGTCAGCTACGAGCAGTACTTC. Protein: CASNLRGTVSYEQYF. The V gene is TRBV6-1, the J gene TRBJ2-7; D might be TRBD1 (7 bases). The V end lost 7 bases, the J end lost 3 bases, and 19 bases lay between the germline ends. Germline CDR1 is MNHNS and CDR2 is SASEGT. CDR3 length: 15 amino acids.

This clonotype was seen at least ten times. V and J are TRBV5-1 and TRBJ2-1; D gene ambiguous. The V gene lost 4 bases and the J gene lost 0 bases, with 11 bases spanning the gap. The germline gives CDR1 SGHRS, CDR2 YFSETQ. This CDR3 region has 15 residues. CDR3 in DNA: TGCGCCAGCAGCGGGGTATTAAGCTCCTACAATGAGCAGTTCTTC. Its translation: CASSGVLSSYNEQFF. Full variable domain (rest looked up from reference TRBV5-1 and TRBJ2-1): KAGVTQTPRYLIKTRGQQVTLSCSPISGHRSVSWYQQTPGQGLQFLFEYFSETQRNKGNFPGRFSGRQFSNSRSEMNVSTLELGDSALYLCASSGVLSSYNEQFFGPGTRLTVL.

CDR3 protein: CASSIGPAGAYEQYF. The DNA of the CDR3 is TGTGCCAGTAGTATAGGCCCAGCGGGGGCGTACGAGCAGTACTTC. V is TRBV19 and J is TRBJ2-7; TRBD2 aligns across 8 bases. There are 15 residues in the CDR3. CDR1 LNHDA and CDR2 SQIVND come from the germline V gene (reference sequence). The V gene end was trimmed by 1 base and the J gene end by 4 bases; junction bases not matched to a gene: 6.

This clonotype was found many times. This chain links TRBV3-1 with TRBJ2-7; unclear D gene. This CDR3 comprises 12 residues. Trimming shortened V by 1 base and J by 7 bases, and 8 bases separated the two germline ends. Germline CDR1 and CDR2: LGHDT and YNNKEL (reference sequence). Here the CDR3 DNA reads TGTGCCAGCAGCCAAGCCGCCCAGGAGCAGTACTTC. Amino acid sequence: CASSQAAQEQYF.

This sequence joins TRBV29-1 and TRBJ2-3; 7 nucleotides match TRBD2. V dropped 5 bases and J dropped 5; count of bases not matched to a gene: 7. The CDR3 has 13 residues. CDR1 is SQVTM and CDR2 is ANQGSEA in the germline V gene. CDR3 nucleotide sequence: TGCAGCGTTAGGCGGGGGTCGGAAGATACGCAGTATTTT. Amino acids: CSVRRGSEDTQYF.

This clonotype has a count of ten or more. The chain couples TRBV30 to TRBJ2-1, with 9 nucleotides matching TRBD2. The CDR3 extends over 15 amino acids. Germline CDR1 reads GTSNPN; CDR2 reads SVGIG (reference sequence). V lost 1 base to trimming and J lost 4 bases; unmatched junction nucleotides: 5. The CDR3 DNA is TGTGCCTGGAGTGAAACTAGCGGGCTATACAATGAGCAGTTCTTC. Its translation is CAWSETSGLYNEQFF.